The rows below give T cell receptor beta chains drawn from one sample of a study of blood T cell repertoires in COVID-19. Clones were sequenced by immunoSEQ multiplex PCR, and TCRdb holds only the in-frame ones, with some missing. Of roughly 140,000 clones listed, around 80% are singletons. Sequencing was carried out using peripheral blood. These receptor sequences come from a woman aged 50 to 65 in a cohort sampled during active or convalescent COVID-19. Each CDR3 is given with its conserved first and last residue. A D gene is named only where the DNA matches it firmly. Size tells how often a clone was seen (once, few, many) or the class of an expanded clone, and some rows leave it out.

clone_size,v_call,d_call,j_call,cdr3_aa,cdr3_nt
NA,TRBV29-1,TRBD1,TRBJ1-2,CSVGDRGTYGYTF,TGCAGCGTAGGGGACAGGGGGACCTATGGCTACACCTTC
NA,TRBV6-6,NA,TRBJ2-2,CASRVAVNTGELFF,TGTGCCAGCAGGGTGGCAGTAAACACCGGGGAGCTGTTTTTT
NA,TRBV24-1,NA,TRBJ1-1,CATGGGAGNTEAFF,TGTGCCACCGGCGGTGGAGCGGGGAACACTGAAGCTTTCTTT
NA,TRBV18,TRBD2,TRBJ2-7,CASTGGDSNEQYF,TGTGCCAGCACGGGAGGGGACTCCAACGAGCAGTACTTC
once,TRBV10-3,NA,TRBJ2-3,CAISEFDGGPIDTQYF,TGTGCCATCAGTGAGTTCGACGGGGGGCCAATAGATACGCAGTATTTT
once,TRBV30,NA,TRBJ1-6,CAWRNEASYNSPLHF,TGTGCCTGGAGGAATGAAGCCTCCTATAATTCACCCCTCCACTTT
NA,TRBV5-1,TRBD2,TRBJ2-1,CASSLGLEGVFGEQFF,TGCGCCAGCAGCCTCGGACTAGAAGGGGTGTTTGGTGAGCAGTTCTTC
NA,TRBV7-2,TRBD2,TRBJ2-5,CASSLLAGAPTGRETQYF,TGTGCCAGCAGCTTACTAGCGGGGGCGCCAACGGGAAGAGAGACCCAGTACTTC
once,TRBV19,NA,TRBJ1-5,CASSKDSQGYSNQPQHF,TGTGCCAGTAGTAAGGACTCACAGGGATATAGCAATCAGCCCCAGCATTTT
few,TRBV12-5,TRBD2,TRBJ2-5,CASGLGSTSGGSETQYF,TGTGCTAGTGGTTTGGGCAGCACTAGCGGGGGTAGTGAGACCCAGTACTTC
NA,TRBV29-1,NA,TRBJ1-4,CSVNGGGGPEKLFF,TGCAGCGTTAATGGGGGGGGCGGACCTGAAAAACTGTTTTTT
NA,TRBV6-5,TRBD1,TRBJ1-1,CASSRAPDRGGEAFF,TGTGCCAGCAGTCGAGCCCCGGACAGGGGGGGTGAAGCTTTCTTT
few,TRBV6-2/TRBV6-3,NA,TRBJ1-5,CASSRSTSNQPQHF,TGTGCCAGCAGTCGCAGTACCAGCAATCAGCCCCAGCATTTT
NA,TRBV5-4,NA,TRBJ1-3,CASSLQGTGNTIYF,TGTGCCAGCAGCTTACAGGGAACTGGAAACACCATATATTTT
NA,TRBV30,NA,TRBJ1-6,CAWRKYRGGGDNSPLHF,TGTGCCTGGAGGAAGTATAGGGGGGGAGGAGATAATTCACCCCTCCACTTT